The 24 T cell receptor beta chains below come from one sample, sequenced in a study of blood T cell repertoires in COVID-19. The table came from immunoSEQ multiplex PCR; TCRdb's copy has only in-frame clones and leaves some out. The data show about 93,000 clones, 86% seen once. Sequencing input: peripheral blood. These receptors were collected from a woman older than 75 with acute or convalescent COVID-19.

This chain joins TRBV5-4 and TRBJ2-1; 9 bases map to TRBD1. V gave up 0 bases and J gave up 4 bases; unmatched junction bases: 2. CDR1 SGHNT and CDR2 YYREEE come from the germline V gene (reference sequence). This CDR3 has 15 amino acids. The DNA for the CDR3 is TGTGCCAGCAGCTTGGCCGGGACAGGGTACAATGAGCAGTTCTTC. It codes for CASSLAGTGYNEQFF.

This clone appeared once. J is TRBJ1-3 and V is TRBV3-1 (or the pseudogene TRBV3-2); D unresolved. Deletions cut 4 bases from V and 4 bases from J, with 17 bases between. Germline V gene lookup returns CDR1 LGHDT and CDR2 YNNKEL (reference sequence). The length of the CDR3 is 16 residues. Here the CDR3 reads CASSRSQNARGNTIYF. The CDR3 coding sequence is TGTGCCAGCAGCCGGTCGCAAAACGCGAGGGGAAACACCATATATTTT.

This rearrangement joins TRBV14 to TRBJ2-7, with D perhaps matching TRBD1 (5 bases). This CDR3 has 14 residues. The V gene's germline CDR1 is SGHDN and CDR2 FVKESK. Trimming left V 2 bases short and J 3 bases short, with 11 bases between. CDR3 DNA: TGTGCCAGCAGCCAACACTCAGGGTTCTACGAGCAGTACTTC. Encoded protein: CASSQHSGFYEQYF.

The chain recombines TRBV12-5 with TRBJ2-3, with 12 bases aligning to TRBD2. Germline loops: CDR1 LGHNT, CDR2 FRNRAP. The junction had 8 bases not matched to a gene; V was cut back by 5 bases and J by 2 bases. The CDR3 spans 17 residues. CDR3 sequence: CASGLRLAGAFTDTQYF. As DNA, the CDR3 is TGTGCTAGTGGTCTCCGACTAGCGGGGGCCTTCACAGATACGCAGTATTTT.

This clone has a single count. CDR3 amino acids: CASSLGRERGPQHF. CDR3 DNA: TGTGCCAGCAGCTTAGGCCGGGAACGTGGGCCCCAGCATTTT. The chain carries TRBV7-2 and TRBJ1-5; D unclear. This CDR3 contains 14 residues. The V and J ends lost 1 base and 9 bases respectively, with 13 bases between them. The germline CDR1 and CDR2 sequences are SGHTA and FQGNSA. Full variable domain (remainder filled in from reference TRBV7-2 and TRBJ1-5): GAGVSQSPSNKVTEKGKDVELRCDPISGHTALYWYRQSLGQGLEFLIYFQGNSAPDKSGLPSDRFSAERTGGSVSTLTIQRTQQEDSAVYLCASSLGRERGPQHFGDGTRLSIL.

The gene calls are TRBV27 and TRBJ1-2, with D possibly TRBD1 on 6 matching bases. There are 16 residues in the CDR3. With 3 bases removed from V and 0 bases from J, the gap between germline ends came to 14 bases. Germline-derived CDR1 and CDR2 are MNHEY and SMNVEV (reference sequence). CDR3 bases: TGTGCCAGCAGTTTCTTGGGGGCCCGAGCTAACTATGGCTACACCTTC. The encoded protein is CASSFLGARANYGYTF.

This chain connects TRBV25-1 to TRBJ2-1, with 9 bases identical to TRBD2. Losses at the gene ends were 1 base for V and 7 bases for J; bases not matched to a gene: 8. Germline V lookup: CDR1 MGHDK, CDR2 SYGVNS. The CDR3 length is 16 residues. CDR3 nucleotide sequence: TGTGCCAGCAGTGAATTAGTGGCGGGGGGGCAAAATGAGCAGTTCTTC. Its protein is CASSELVAGGQNEQFF.

V usage is TRBV19 and J usage is TRBJ2-7; 11 bases fit TRBD1. The junction had 8 bases not matched to a gene; V was cut back by 4 bases and J by 6 bases. Germline V gene data show CDR1 as LNHDA and CDR2 as SQIVND (reference sequence). This CDR3 region has 15 residues. The DNA for the CDR3 is TGTGCCAGTAGTAACCTTGGACAGGGGGCAACCGAGCAGTACTTC. This sequence encodes CASSNLGQGATEQYF.

V and J are TRBV2 and TRBJ2-7; D unresolved. The CDR3 is 14 residues long. In germline, CDR1 is SNHLY, CDR2 FYNNEI. V was clipped by 0 bases and J by 4 bases, with 10 bases between them. DNA for the CDR3: TGTGCCAGCAGTGAAGCGTCTCATAGTTACGAGCAGTACTTC. Translation gives CASSEASHSYEQYF.

The V gene is TRBV7-3, the J gene TRBJ2-2; TRBD2 matches at 10 bases. Per germline, CDR1 SGHTA and CDR2 FQGTGA. CDR3 size: 15 residues. V dropped 5 bases and J dropped 4; count of bases not matched to a gene: 4. The CDR3 reads CASSAASGGTGELFF. In DNA, the CDR3 is TGTGCCAGCAGCGCCGCTAGCGGGGGCACCGGGGAGCTGTTTTTT.

The genes are TRBV21-1 and TRBJ1-6; the table's D call of TRBD1 was not tested on the DNA. TRBV21-1 is assigned pseudogene status. The CDR3 extends over 15 amino acids. CDR3: CASSKYNSYNSPLHF. CDR3 sequence (DNA): TGTGCCAGCAGCAAATACAACTCCTATAATTCACCCCTCCACTTT.

J is TRBJ1-1 and V is TRBV15; tentative D call: TRBD1 (5 bases). Germline V CDR1 and CDR2: LNHNV, YYDKDF (reference sequence). The V end lost 1 base, the J end lost 1 base, and 13 bases lay between the germline ends. This CDR3 contains 16 residues. CDR3: CATSRVGGLGNTEAFF. The DNA of the CDR3 is TGTGCCACCAGCAGAGTCGGGGGGTTGGGGAACACTGAAGCTTTCTTT.

The chain couples TRBV27 to TRBJ2-7; 10 bases align to TRBD1. Germline CDR1 is MNHEY and CDR2 is SMNVEV (reference sequence). CDR3 length: 15 amino acids. With V trimmed by 8 bases and J by 2 bases, 9 bases remained unmatched. The CDR3 here is CASQTGGGPAYEQYF. CDR3 bases: TGTGCCAGCCAGACAGGGGGCGGTCCCGCCTACGAGCAGTACTTC.

This clone was found once. At one of its ends the junction is not consistent with the germline gene, which may arise from a read error. The chain links TRBV6-1 to TRBJ2-4, with D maybe TRBD2 (5 bases). The germline V gene has CDR1 MNHNS and CDR2 SASEGT. There are 14 residues in the CDR3. The CDR3: CASSEDDRLNIQYF. The DNA for the CDR3 is TGTGCCAGCAGTGAAGACGATCGACTAAACATTCAGTACTTT.

V gene TRBV6-5 combines with J gene TRBJ2-7; no definite D call. The CDR3 consists of 12 residues. CDR1 is MNHEY, CDR2 SVGAGI, per germline. V was cut by 4 bases and J by 7 bases, with 11 bases left in between. The DNA for the CDR3 is TGTGCCAGCAGTTCCCCCCCCTCTGAGCAGTACTTC. Its protein is CASSSPPSEQYF.

The rearrangement joins TRBV7-9 to TRBJ1-6; maybe TRBD1 (6 bases). Germline V CDR1 and CDR2: SEHNR, FQNEAQ (reference sequence). Trimming took 5 bases from V and 7 from J, leaving 12 bases between them. CDR3 length: 14 amino acids. The CDR3 DNA sequence: TGTGCCAGCAGCCGGGGGGCGGGGAATTCACCCCTCCACTTT. Translation gives CASSRGAGNSPLHF.

V and J are TRBV5-1 and TRBJ2-7, with 7 bases that match TRBD1. The CDR3 runs 14 residues. Germline CDR1 is SGHRS and CDR2 is YFSETQ. The ends lost 0 bases at V and 6 bases at J; junction bases unmatched: 6. CDR3 sequence: CASSLGRGSGEQYF. DNA for the CDR3: TGCGCCAGCAGCTTGGGCAGGGGGTCAGGCGAGCAGTACTTC.

This chain joins TRBV2 and TRBJ2-5; possibly TRBD2 for D (6 bases). Germline-derived CDR1 and CDR2 are SNHLY and FYNNEI. The CDR3 spans 13 residues. Trimming shortened V by 8 bases and J by 5 bases, and 15 bases separated the two germline ends. In DNA form, the CDR3 reads TGTGCCAGCGGCCGGGCGGGGCTTGAGACCCAGTACTTC. Translation gives CASGRAGLETQYF.

In DNA, the CDR3 is TGTGCCAGCTCACCTAGCGGGGGATTCACAGATACGCAGTATTTT. It is translated as CASSPSGGFTDTQYF. V and J are TRBV18 and TRBJ2-3, with 9 bases that match TRBD2. CDR3 length: 15 amino acids. Germline-derived CDR1 and CDR2 are KGHSH and LQKENI. The trim removed 3 bases at V and 2 bases at J, leaving 3 bases unmatched.

The chain has TRBV7-8 and TRBJ1-1, with D perhaps TRBD1 (6 bases). The V end lost 5 bases, the J end lost 0 bases, and 13 bases lay between the germline ends. Germline V CDR1 and CDR2: SGHVS, FQNEAQ. This CDR3 has 15 amino acids. The CDR3 protein is CASSQRTEMNTEAFF. CDR3 coding DNA: TGTGCCAGCAGCCAACGGACAGAAATGAACACTGAAGCTTTCTTT.

V usage is TRBV6-6 and J usage is TRBJ1-6; 9 bases fit TRBD1. V lost 0 bases and J lost 7; bases outside the gene matches: 1. The germline gives CDR1 MNHNY, CDR2 SVGAGI (reference sequence). This CDR3 has 15 amino acids. The CDR3 DNA sequence: TGTGCCAGCAGTTACTCAGGGACAGGGAATTCACCCCTCCACTTT. It is translated as CASSYSGTGNSPLHF.

With respect to this clone: Other nucleotide sequences in the sample specify the same CDR3. This rearrangement joins TRBV10-3 to TRBJ2-7; D may be TRBD2 (5 bases). Germline loops: CDR1 ENHRY, CDR2 SYGVKD. Trimming stripped 2 bases from V and 5 bases from J, with 13 bases between. CDR3 length equals 14 residues. CDR3 residues: CAISERGLGNEQYF. Here the CDR3 DNA reads TGTGCCATCAGTGAGCGAGGGTTGGGAAACGAGCAGTACTTC.

The rearrangement links TRBV19 to TRBJ1-6; TRBD1 matches 9 bases. Germline V gene lookup returns CDR1 LNHDA and CDR2 SQIVND (reference sequence). The CDR3 sequence is 15 residues long. Trimming at V came to 3 bases and at J to 7 bases, leaving 4 bases not matched to a gene. CDR3 region: CASSIVGTGNSPLHF. The CDR3 DNA reads TGTGCCAGTAGTATCGTCGGGACAGGGAATTCACCCCTCCACTTT.

The chain carries TRBV19 and TRBJ1-5; D not resolved. Germline-derived CDR1 and CDR2 are LNHDA and SQIVND (reference sequence). The ends were cut back, 11 bases at V and 6 bases at J, with 26 bases in the middle. The length of the CDR3 is 16 residues. Here the CDR3 DNA reads TGTGCCGTATCTCGAGGAGGGTGGACGCTAGGTCAGCCCCAGCATTTT. It codes for CAVSRGGWTLGQPQHF.